This T cell receptor beta chain stems from a study of T cell responses to AZD1222 COVID-19 vaccine. The overall study: The study pooled second doses at about 4 or about 12 weeks.

The germline V and J ends were trimmed by 3 bases and 4 bases, with 12 bases remaining between them. CDR3 length: 14 amino acids. The germline V gene has CDR1 MNHEY and CDR2 SMNVEV (reference sequence). This clone was detected once. What it binds is unknown. Regarding the study as a whole: Spike was spanned by vaccine-associated CD4 TCRs, which were dominant at 160-218 and 743-854. Per reports, nearly half of all spike-specific TCRs target regions that are unmutated in variants.

Assay used: immunoSEQ multiplex PCR; TCRdb lists only in-frame clones, some missing. The data hold roughly 66,000 clones, with approximately 85% observed a single time. V and J are TRBV27 and TRBJ1-2; D is ambiguous. The TCR sequence derives from an adult in good health. Sample: peripheral blood, taken on day 0 of AZD1222 vaccination. The CDR3 loop reads CASSFDKGSYGYTF. The CDR3 nucleotides are TGTGCCAGCAGTTTCGACAAGGGCTCCTATGGCTACACCTTC.